These 29 T cell receptor beta chains were sequenced from one sample in a study of response to subunit inactivated influenza vaccine. In TCRdb, the RT-PCR reads were re-called with MiXCR into one record per CDR3 protein. The sample yields roughly 170,000 distinct CDR3 sequences, 9.2% seen once. The specimen was non-naive T cells sorted from PBMCs, collected on the day of vaccination. The source of these receptors is a man between 45 and 60 years old who received an inactivated influenza vaccine.

CDR3 region: CAWTPLGREQFF. CDR3 coding DNA: TGTGCCTGGACCCCACTTGGCAGGGAGCAGTTCTTC. This chain uses TRBV30 with TRBJ2-1; D remains unclear. Trimming removed 4 bases from V and 10 bases from J, with 14 bases in between. This CDR3 has 12 amino acids. Germline lookup yields CDR1 GTSNPN and CDR2 SVGIG (reference sequence).

The table lists this clonotype with a few counts. The chain recombines TRBV5-1 with TRBJ1-1; no clear D. The CDR3 spans 13 residues. Germline CDR1 is SGHRS and CDR2 is YFSETQ. Between the trimmed V and J ends, which lost 1 base and 0 bases, there was a span of 4 bases. CDR3 amino acids: CASSLSMNTEAFF. The CDR3 DNA follows: TGCGCCAGCAGCTTGAGTATGAACACTGAAGCTTTCTTT.

This clonotype occurred many times. The chain recombines TRBV29-1 with TRBJ2-1; D not certain. Trimming removed 3 bases from V and 3 bases from J, with 9 bases in between. Germline V gene sequence: CDR1 SQVTM, CDR2 ANQGSEA. The CDR3 loop spans 13 amino acids. The CDR3 bases are TGCAGCGTTGATTTTGGGAACTACAATGAGCAGTTCTTC. Amino acid sequence: CSVDFGNYNEQFF.

This clonotype was seen a few times. The rearrangement uses TRBV6-1 and TRBJ2-1, with 8 bases fitting TRBD2. Germline CDR1 MNHNS, CDR2 SASEGT. The CDR3 totals 12 residues. Germline trimming cut 6 bases from V and 7 bases from J; bases unmatched to any gene: 2. CDR3 DNA sequence: TGTGCCAGCAGGGGACTAGGAAATGAGCAGTTCTTC. Amino acids: CASRGLGNEQFF.

This clonotype has only a few counts. This chain joins TRBV20-1 and TRBJ1-5; TRBD1 agrees at 7 bases. The J segment lost 5 bases and the V segment lost 2 bases, leaving 9 bases of the junction unmatched. This CDR3 region has 15 residues. Per germline, CDR1 DFQATT and CDR2 SNEGSKA (reference sequence). CDR3 in DNA: TGCAGTGCTAGACGGAGGGACAGTAGGGATCAGCCCCAGCATTTT. As protein: CSARRRDSRDQPQHF.

This clonotype was picked up a small number of times. The chain has TRBV7-9 and TRBJ2-3; D gene uncertain. V lost 4 bases, J lost 2 bases, and 13 bases lay in between. Germline CDR1 is SEHNR and CDR2 is FQNEAQ (reference sequence). The CDR3 is 15 residues long. CDR3 nucleotides: TGTGCCAGCAGCTACGGTGCACTTCACACAGATACGCAGTATTTT. Protein sequence: CASSYGALHTDTQYF. The complete variable domain, with remaining parts taken from reference TRBV7-9 and TRBJ2-3, reads DTGVSQNPRHKITKRGQNVTFRCDPISEHNRLYWYRQTLGQGPEFLTYFQNEAQLEKSRLLSDRFSAERPKGSFSTLEIQRTEQGDSAMYLCASSYGALHTDTQYFGPGTRLTVL.

This clonotype was counted a few times. The gene calls are TRBV4-1 and TRBJ1-6, with 9 nucleotides matching TRBD1. Per the germline V gene, CDR1 is MGHRA and CDR2 is YSYEKL. V gave up 5 bases and J gave up 13 bases; unmatched junction bases: 12. This CDR3 has 15 residues. CDR3 amino acids: CASSSQGARSGPLHF. The DNA for the CDR3 is TGCGCCAGCAGCTCACAGGGGGCAAGGTCTGGGCCCCTCCACTTT.

This clonotype has a handful of counts. This chain links TRBV20-1 with TRBJ2-3; unclear D gene. Germline V gene data show CDR1 as DFQATT and CDR2 as SNEGSKA (reference sequence). The CDR3 totals 10 residues. Trimming took off 5 bases at V and 5 bases at J, with 5 bases between the two ends. The CDR3 is CSARIDTQYF. CDR3 sequence (DNA): TGCAGTGCTCGGATAGATACGCAGTATTTT.

V usage is TRBV5-4 and J usage is TRBJ1-1, with no clear D. Germline CDR1 reads SGHNT; CDR2 reads YYREEE (reference sequence). The CDR3 extends over 14 amino acids. V lost 1 base to trimming and J lost 4 bases, with 11 bases between them. The CDR3 DNA reads as TGTGCCAGCAGCTTGACTGGACTTGGCACTGAAGCTTTCTTT. This codes for CASSLTGLGTEAFF.

The chain links TRBV19 to TRBJ1-1; 7 nucleotides agree with TRBD1. CDR1 is LNHDA and CDR2 is SQIVND in the germline V gene (reference sequence). CDR3 size: 14 residues. The V segment lost 6 bases and the J segment 1 base; nucleotides outside the gene matches: 5. Written as DNA, the CDR3 is TGTGCCAGTAGCTACAGGGGACAGAACACTGAAGCTTTCTTT. It yields the protein CASSYRGQNTEAFF.

This clonotype was recorded many times. This chain connects TRBV4-3 to TRBJ2-7, with D unclear. Germline V lookup: CDR1 LGHNA, CDR2 YSLEER. The CDR3 loop spans 14 amino acids. Trimming stripped 2 bases from V and 0 bases from J, with 8 bases between. This CDR3 is CASSQRDSSYEQYF. As DNA, the CDR3 is TGCGCCAGCAGCCAAAGGGATAGCTCCTACGAGCAGTACTTC.

This clonotype was counted only a few times. The chain combines TRBV20-1 with TRBJ2-7; D possibly matches TRBD1 or TRBD2 (5 bases each). This CDR3 contains 15 residues. The germline CDR1 and CDR2 sequences are DFQATT and SNEGSKA (reference sequence). V was trimmed by 1 base and J by 9 bases, leaving 22 bases between them. CDR3 amino acids: CSARGLVGDGWGQYF. DNA of the CDR3: TGCAGTGCTAGAGGTCTAGTAGGGGACGGATGGGGGCAGTACTTC.

This rearrangement joins TRBV14 to TRBJ1-1, with 7 bases aligning to TRBD1. Germline values: CDR1 SGHDN, CDR2 FVKESK. This CDR3 contains 14 residues. The V and J ends lost 1 base and 6 bases, in that order; junction bases with no gene match: 5. The DNA for the CDR3 is TGTGCCAGCAGCCAAGTGGGGGACAGCCCTGAAGCTTTCTTT. Its protein product is CASSQVGDSPEAFF.

The chain uses TRBV9 and TRBJ2-5; D might be TRBD1 (5 bases). Trimming removed 0 bases at V and 5 bases at J, with 14 bases between. Germline V gives CDR1 SGDLS, CDR2 YYNGEE. This CDR3 spans 15 amino acids. The CDR3: CASSVVGRRDETQYF. CDR3 nucleotide sequence: TGTGCCAGCAGCGTAGTGGGTCGCAGGGATGAGACCCAGTACTTC.

The chain uses TRBV30 and TRBJ1-5; D ambiguous. V was clipped by 1 base and J by 7 bases, with 14 bases between them. CDR1 is GTSNPN and CDR2 is SVGIG in the germline V gene (reference sequence). CDR3 size: 14 residues. The CDR3 DNA reads as TGTGCCTGGAGTGGCCCGGGGAATTGGCAGCCCCAGCATTTT. Its translation is CAWSGPGNWQPQHF.

The chain uses TRBV19 and TRBJ2-1, with 10 bases identical to TRBD2. This CDR3 comprises 16 residues. From germline, CDR1 is LNHDA and CDR2 SQIVND (reference sequence). V shed 3 bases, J shed 4 bases, and the junction held 6 bases outside the gene matches. As DNA, the CDR3 is TGTGCCAGTAGTATTCAAGCGGGAGGGCCTTACAATGAGCAGTTCTTC. It encodes CASSIQAGGPYNEQFF.

This clonotype was seen a few times. The rearrangement links TRBV5-6 to TRBJ2-5; perhaps TRBD2 as D (6 bases). Per germline, CDR1 SGHDT and CDR2 YYEEEE. The CDR3 extends over 14 amino acids. With 2 bases removed from V and 2 bases from J, the gap between germline ends came to 10 bases. CDR3 loop: CASSFGTLQETQYF. The CDR3 region has the DNA TGTGCCAGCAGCTTCGGGACTCTACAAGAGACCCAGTACTTC.

This clonotype has ten or more counts. The V gene is TRBV12-3 or TRBV12-4, the J gene TRBJ2-3; 13 bases line up with TRBD2. V lost 5 bases and J lost 6; bases outside the gene matches: 2. This CDR3 has 14 residues. The CDR3 DNA sequence: TGTGCCAGCAGTCTACTAGCGGGAGGGGATACGCAGTATTTT. Translating it yields CASSLLAGGDTQYF.

This clonotype was seen at least ten times. The chain combines TRBV2 with TRBJ1-5, with D possibly TRBD1 on 5 matching bases. This CDR3 is built from 14 residues. V lost 6 bases and J 1 base, leaving 10 bases between the germline ends. Germline V CDR1 and CDR2: SNHLY, FYNNEI. The CDR3 DNA follows: TGTGCCAGCAGGCAGGGATGGAGCAATCAGCCCCAGCATTTT. Translation: CASRQGWSNQPQHF. Supplemented by reference TRBV2 and TRBJ1-5, the full variable domain reads EPEVTQTPSHQVTQMGQEVILRCVPISNHLYFYWYRQILGQKVEFLVSFYNNEISEKSEIFDDQFSVERPDGSNFTLKIRSTKLEDSAMYFCASRQGWSNQPQHFGDGTRLSIL.

This clonotype showed up many times. V gene TRBV12-3 or TRBV12-4 combines with J gene TRBJ1-6; D unclear. V was cut by 7 bases and J by 7 bases, with 8 bases left in between. The CDR3 has 12 residues. The CDR3 loop is CASTLTNSPLHF. CDR3 sequence (DNA): TGTGCCAGCACTTTGACCAATTCACCCCTCCACTTT.

This clonotype was recorded many times. The rearrangement joins TRBV5-6 to TRBJ1-1; no definite D call. The V and J ends lost 1 base and 6 bases respectively, with 16 bases between them. The CDR3 length is 15 residues. In germline, CDR1 is SGHDT, CDR2 YYEEEE. The chain's CDR3 is CASSLRSPGIPEAFF. DNA of the CDR3: TGTGCCAGCAGCTTGAGGTCCCCCGGAATACCTGAAGCTTTCTTT.

This clonotype was seen more than once but under ten times. This chain joins TRBV10-3 and TRBJ2-2; D ambiguous. V gave up 2 bases and J gave up 6 bases, with 4 bases separating them. The CDR3 spans 12 residues. CDR1 and CDR2 from the germline V gene are ENHRY and SYGVKD. The CDR3: CAISEGAGELFF. The DNA for the CDR3 is TGTGCCATCAGTGAGGGGGCCGGGGAGCTGTTTTTT.

The gene calls are TRBV7-9 and TRBJ2-5; D unresolved. The V and J ends lost 5 bases and 5 bases respectively, with 6 bases between them. Germline CDR1 and CDR2: SEHNR and FQNEAQ (reference sequence). This CDR3 contains 11 residues. In DNA form, the CDR3 reads TGTGCCAGCAGCGCCCGTGAGACCCAGTACTTC. It specifies CASSARETQYF. Full variable domain (rest looked up from reference TRBV7-9 and TRBJ2-5): DTGVSQNPRHKITKRGQNVTFRCDPISEHNRLYWYRQTLGQGPEFLTYFQNEAQLEKSRLLSDRFSAERPKGSFSTLEIQRTEQGDSAMYLCASSARETQYFGPGTRLLVL.

The rearrangement links TRBV5-4 to TRBJ2-5; perhaps D is TRBD1 or TRBD2 (5 bases each). The CDR3 has 16 amino acids. V was trimmed by 0 bases and J by 1 base, leaving 13 bases between them. Germline V gene sequence: CDR1 SGHNT, CDR2 YYREEE (reference sequence). The CDR3 sequence is CASSLGLWGSQETQYF. The CDR3 DNA reads as TGTGCCAGCAGCTTGGGCCTGTGGGGGTCCCAAGAGACCCAGTACTTC.

This clonotype was counted ten times or more. The CDR3 protein is CASKNRLENTEAFF. The CDR3, as DNA: TGTGCCAGCAAAAACAGGCTGGAGAACACTGAAGCTTTCTTT. The chain combines TRBV7-2 with TRBJ1-1; D possibly corresponds to TRBD1 (5 bases). CDR3 length: 14 amino acids. The V and J ends lost 7 bases and 1 base respectively, with 13 bases between them. Per germline, CDR1 SGHTA and CDR2 FQGNSA. Supplemented by reference TRBV7-2 and TRBJ1-1, the full variable domain reads GAGVSQSPSNKVTEKGKDVELRCDPISGHTALYWYRQSLGQGLEFLIYFQGNSAPDKSGLPSDRFSAERTGGSVSTLTIQRTQQEDSAVYLCASKNRLENTEAFFGQGTRLTVV.

The table lists this clonotype with a few counts. The V and J genes are TRBV12-3 or TRBV12-4 and TRBJ2-1; TRBD2 matches at 10 bases. The CDR3 consists of 13 residues. The V and J ends lost 7 bases and 8 bases, in that order; junction bases with no gene match: 5. The CDR3 reads CASTRLAGYEQFF. Here the CDR3 DNA reads TGTGCCAGCACCAGACTAGCGGGCTATGAGCAGTTCTTC.

Of note for this clonotype: This could be a read error, since a much larger clone is one nucleotide away. V usage is TRBV12-3 or TRBV12-4 and J usage is TRBJ2-2, with 8 bases aligning to TRBD2. CDR3 size: 15 residues. The CDR3, as DNA: TGTGCCAGCAAGGAGGGACCCCTACTCGGGGGGGTGCTGTTTTTT. This codes for CASKEGPLLGGVLFF.

V and J are TRBV4-1 and TRBJ2-2, with D perhaps matching TRBD1 (6 bases). The V gene lost 5 bases and the J gene lost 5 bases, with 12 bases spanning the gap. The CDR3 contains 14 residues. Germline V gives CDR1 MGHRA, CDR2 YSYEKL. The CDR3 loop reads CASSEGQRTGELFF. Written as DNA, the CDR3 is TGCGCCAGCAGCGAGGGACAAAGAACCGGGGAGCTGTTTTTT.

This clonotype was detected many times. This chain connects TRBV15 to TRBJ2-3; unclear D gene. CDR3 size: 12 residues. CDR1 and CDR2 (germline): LNHNV, YYDKDF (reference sequence). Trimming removed 6 bases from V and 4 bases from J, with 8 bases in between. This CDR3 reads CATRNFADTQYF. The DNA of the CDR3 is TGTGCCACCAGAAATTTTGCAGATACGCAGTATTTT.